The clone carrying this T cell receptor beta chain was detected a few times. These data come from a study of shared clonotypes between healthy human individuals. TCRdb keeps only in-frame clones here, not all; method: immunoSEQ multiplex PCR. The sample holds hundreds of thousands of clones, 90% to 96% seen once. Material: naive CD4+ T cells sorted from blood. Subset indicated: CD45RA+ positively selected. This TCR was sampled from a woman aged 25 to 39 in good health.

The CDR3: CASSRDNTDTQYF. CDR3 sequence (DNA): TGTGCCAGCAGCAGGGACAACACAGATACGCAGTATTTT. This rearrangement joins TRBV7-9 to TRBJ2-3, with D perhaps TRBD1 (6 bases). The CDR3 contains 13 residues. Germline V lookup: CDR1 SEHNR, CDR2 FQNEAQ (reference sequence). Deletions cut 5 bases from V and 2 bases from J, with 8 bases between.